These 23 T cell receptor beta chains were all obtained from the same sample, sequenced in a study of T cells in Graves' hyperthyroidism and ophthalmopathy. Researchers took RNA transcripts and amplified the TCR beta CDR3 regions from them. HTBI primers were used for first-round RT-PCR of the TCR CDR3. TCRdb re-derived calls from the multiplex PCR reads in MiXCR, one entry per CDR3 protein. The data contain 300,000 to 450,000 distinct CDR3 sequences, 15% to 20% of them singletons. The sample was blood. These receptors originate from a man aged 18 to 30 with Graves' ophthalmopathy.

This clonotype was observed many times. J is TRBJ1-5 and V is TRBV28; D is unresolved. The CDR3 is made up of 12 amino acids. V gave up 6 bases and J gave up 6 bases, with 9 bases separating them. Per the germline V gene, CDR1 is MDHEN and CDR2 is SYDVKM. The CDR3: CASRWGFQPQHF. CDR3 nucleotide sequence: TGTGCCAGCAGGTGGGGTTTTCAGCCCCAGCATTTT.

This clonotype turned up a few times. CDR3 nucleotides: TGCGCCAGCAGCCAAGAGGAAACAGGGGGTAATGAAAAACTGTTTTTT. Its protein product is CASSQEETGGNEKLFF. The J gene is TRBJ1-4, the V gene TRBV4-1, with TRBD1 identical over 8 bases. CDR1 is MGHRA and CDR2 is YSYEKL in the germline V gene. V trimming: 0 bases; J trimming: 4 bases; junction bases outside the gene matches: 4. The CDR3 runs 16 residues.

Comments on this clonotype: A much larger clonotype is one base distant, so this may be a read error. V gene TRBV7-8 combines with J gene TRBJ2-7; either TRBD1 or TRBD2 may fit D (5 bases each). Trimming took off 2 bases at V and 5 bases at J, with 19 bases between the two ends. The CDR3 is 16 amino acids. CDR1 and CDR2 (germline): SGHVS, FQNEAQ. CDR3 region: CASSLQRGELTHEQYF. CDR3 coding DNA: TGTGCCAGCAGCTTACAGAGGGGTGAGCTCACCCACGAGCAGTACTTC.

This clonotype occurred many times. V and J are TRBV3-1 and TRBJ2-2, with D hard to call. The CDR3 is 14 residues long. Per germline, CDR1 LGHDT and CDR2 YNNKEL (reference sequence). Deletions cut 8 bases from V and 4 bases from J, with 14 bases between. The CDR3, as DNA: TGTGCCAGCGGCTTTCTTGATCTCACCGGGGAGCTGTTTTTT. Amino acids: CASGFLDLTGELFF.

This chain uses TRBV6-1 with TRBJ2-3; D is uncertain. The CDR3 has 14 amino acids. The V gene lost 2 bases and the J gene lost 4 bases, with 10 bases spanning the gap. The germline V gene encodes CDR1 MNHNS and CDR2 SASEGT. The CDR3: CASSERVVSDTQYF. The DNA of the CDR3 is TGTGCCAGCAGTGAAAGGGTAGTCTCAGATACGCAGTATTTT.

The chain carries TRBV6-1 and TRBJ2-1; D remains unclear. Germline CDR1 is MNHNS and CDR2 is SASEGT. Trimming pared 1 base from V and 0 bases from J, leaving 4 bases between. CDR3 size: 14 residues. The CDR3 region is CASSEVGSYNEQFF. For the CDR3, the DNA is TGTGCCAGCAGTGAAGTAGGCTCCTACAATGAGCAGTTCTTC.

This clonotype was recorded many times. The rearrangement uses TRBV9 and TRBJ1-2, with D tentatively TRBD1 (6 bases). The V gene lost 4 bases and the J gene lost 4 bases, with 14 bases spanning the gap. The CDR3 contains 14 residues. Germline V gene data show CDR1 as SGDLS and CDR2 as YYNGEE. CDR3 in DNA: TGTGCCAGCAGCCCATCCCCGGACAGCTATGGCTACACCTTC. Protein: CASSPSPDSYGYTF.

Many counts were recorded for this clonotype. The genes are TRBV5-8 and TRBJ1-1; tentative D call: TRBD1 (5 bases). Germline CDR1 SGHTS, CDR2 YDEGEE. V was cut by 10 bases and J by 4 bases, with 14 bases left in between. The CDR3 contains 12 residues. For the CDR3, the DNA is TGTGCCGGGTGGGGGAGCGGCACTGAAGCTTTCTTT. Protein sequence: CAGWGSGTEAFF.

The V gene is TRBV28, the J gene TRBJ1-5, with TRBD1 matching over 7 bases. The CDR3 is 19 residues long. Germline CDR1 reads MDHEN; CDR2 reads SYDVKM. V trimming: 5 bases; J trimming: 0 bases; junction bases outside the gene matches: 16. For the CDR3, the DNA is TGTGCCAGCAGTCGCCCCGGGACAGCCTTTACCTATAGCAATCAGCCCCAGCATTTT. Its protein is CASSRPGTAFTYSNQPQHF.

This clonotype occurred many times. The chain combines TRBV3-1 with TRBJ1-5; D ambiguous. Germline V gene sequence: CDR1 LGHDT, CDR2 YNNKEL (reference sequence). Trimming took off 4 bases at V and 2 bases at J, with 6 bases between the two ends. The CDR3 is 13 residues long. The CDR3 spells CASSRGRNQPQHF. In DNA, the CDR3 is TGTGCCAGCAGCCGCGGACGCAATCAGCCCCAGCATTTT. Full variable domain (outside the CDR3, taken from reference TRBV3-1 and TRBJ1-5): DTAVSQTPKYLVTQMGNDKSIKCEQNLGHDTMYWYKQDSKKFLKIMFSYNNKELIINETVPNRFSPKSPDKAHLNLHINSLELGDSAVYFCASSRGRNQPQHFGDGTRLSIL.

The chain employs TRBV10-3 and TRBJ1-2, with TRBD1 as a possible D gene (5 bases). The germline V and J ends were trimmed by 11 bases and 2 bases, with 21 bases remaining between them. CDR1 is ENHRY, CDR2 SYGVKD, per germline. The length of the CDR3 is 15 residues. The CDR3 DNA reads TGTGCCTTCGGGGGTTTTCAGGGACCGAACTATGGCTACACCTTC. As protein: CAFGGFQGPNYGYTF.

This clonotype was picked up many times. The J gene is TRBJ1-1, the V gene TRBV7-9; tentative D call: TRBD1 (6 bases). Between the trimmed V and J ends, which lost 5 bases and 0 bases, there was a span of 16 bases. CDR3 size: 16 residues. Germline loops: CDR1 SEHNR, CDR2 FQNEAQ (reference sequence). The CDR3 is CASSTGGQGLNTEAFF. CDR3 sequence (DNA): TGTGCCAGCAGCACGGGGGGGCAGGGCCTGAACACTGAAGCTTTCTTT.

V is TRBV6-1 and J is TRBJ1-5; D is undetermined. This CDR3 comprises 14 residues. The V end lost 2 bases, the J end lost 0 bases, and 5 bases lay between the germline ends. Germline lookup yields CDR1 MNHNS and CDR2 SASEGT. The CDR3 here is CASSELYSNQPQHF. CDR3 sequence (DNA): TGTGCCAGCAGTGAACTGTATAGCAATCAGCCCCAGCATTTT.

V gene TRBV5-1 combines with J gene TRBJ2-3, with 9 positions matching TRBD2. Germline V gene data show CDR1 as SGHRS and CDR2 as YFSETQ. The CDR3 contains 16 residues. The V segment lost 4 bases and the J segment 4 bases; nucleotides outside the gene matches: 10. CDR3 in amino acids: CASSVYSGTSPDTQYF. DNA of the CDR3: TGCGCCAGCAGCGTATACTCCGGGACTAGCCCAGATACGCAGTATTTT.

For this clonotype: This clone may be a read error of a much larger clone one base away. The chain uses TRBV6-1 and TRBJ2-4; no reliable D call. CDR1 is MNHNS and CDR2 is SASEGT in the germline V gene. This CDR3 is built from 15 residues. The CDR3 DNA is TGTGCCAGCAGGATAAGGGTGTCGGTCAAAGACATTCAGTACTTC. Amino acids: CASRIRVSVKDIQYF.

In its sample, this clonotype was seen a few times. This chain connects TRBV27 to TRBJ1-6; weak D call: TRBD1 (5 bases). The length of the CDR3 is 16 residues. Germline CDR1 reads MNHEY; CDR2 reads SMNVEV (reference sequence). V shed 6 bases and J shed 4 bases, with 16 bases lying between them. CDR3 nucleotide sequence: TGTGCCAGCAGCCCGTTTGGGGGGACTTATAATTCACCCCTCCACTTT. Protein product: CASSPFGGTYNSPLHF.

Only a few counts were recorded for this clonotype. J is TRBJ2-7 and V is TRBV27; D remains ambiguous. CDR3 size: 14 residues. Trimming pared 6 bases from V and 3 bases from J, leaving 15 bases between. CDR1 is MNHEY and CDR2 is SMNVEV in the germline V gene (reference sequence). The CDR3: CASSLGHSFYEQYF. The CDR3 nucleotides read TGTGCCAGCAGCCTAGGCCACAGCTTCTACGAGCAGTACTTC.

The table lists this clonotype with a few counts. V and J are TRBV6-2 or TRBV6-3 and TRBJ2-3; possibly TRBD1 or TRBD2 for D (7 bases each). Per the germline V gene, CDR1 is MNHEY and CDR2 is SVGEGT. The CDR3 contains 15 residues. Trimming removed 7 bases at V and 6 bases at J, with 20 bases between. CDR3 loop: CASNPGGGPGDTQYF. The DNA for the CDR3 is TGTGCCAGCAACCCAGGGGGGGGGCCCGGTGATACGCAGTATTTT.

The genes are TRBV19 and TRBJ2-1, with D possibly being TRBD1 (6 bases). The V end was cut by 5 bases, the J end by 15 bases, with 17 bases between. Germline V gives CDR1 LNHDA, CDR2 SQIVND (reference sequence). CDR3 length: 12 amino acids. CDR3 sequence reads: CASSLQQGGAFF. The CDR3 DNA is TGTGCCAGTAGTCTGCAACAGGGTGGTGCGTTCTTC.

This chain links TRBV20-1 with TRBJ2-5, with 12 positions matching TRBD2. The CDR3 extends over 15 amino acids. Looked up from germline, CDR1 is DFQATT and CDR2 is SNEGSKA (reference sequence). V was pared by 0 bases and J by 4 bases, with 3 bases of the junction left unmatched. The DNA for the CDR3 is TGCAGTGCTAGAGAACTAGCGGGGGGCAGAGAGACCCAGTACTTC. Translating gives CSARELAGGRETQYF.

This clonotype was picked up many times. CDR3: CSARSIEDGYTF. As DNA, the CDR3 is TGCAGTGCTAGAAGTATAGAGGATGGCTACACCTTC. J is TRBJ1-2 and V is TRBV20-1; D is unresolved. The V end was cut by 2 bases, the J end by 6 bases, with 10 bases between. The germline V gene has CDR1 DFQATT and CDR2 SNEGSKA (reference sequence). This CDR3 spans 12 amino acids.

The chain joins TRBV6-1 to TRBJ2-3; D could derive from TRBD1 or TRBD2 (5 bases each). This CDR3 is built from 15 residues. Germline lookup yields CDR1 MNHNS and CDR2 SASEGT. Deletions cut 5 bases from V and 5 bases from J, with 17 bases between. In DNA form, the CDR3 reads TGTGCCAGCAGTCATGGAGTGGGGGTAGGAGATACGCAGTATTTT. Its translation: CASSHGVGVGDTQYF.

This clonotype occurred many times. The J gene is TRBJ2-1, the V gene TRBV11-2; 13 nucleotides align to TRBD2. There are 14 residues in the CDR3. After removal of 4 bases from V and 9 bases from J, the junction contained 3 bases not matched to a gene. Germline V gene lookup returns CDR1 SGHAT and CDR2 FQNNGV. The CDR3 here is CASSSLAGGGEQFF. DNA of the CDR3: TGTGCCAGCAGCTCACTAGCGGGGGGGGGTGAGCAGTTCTTC.